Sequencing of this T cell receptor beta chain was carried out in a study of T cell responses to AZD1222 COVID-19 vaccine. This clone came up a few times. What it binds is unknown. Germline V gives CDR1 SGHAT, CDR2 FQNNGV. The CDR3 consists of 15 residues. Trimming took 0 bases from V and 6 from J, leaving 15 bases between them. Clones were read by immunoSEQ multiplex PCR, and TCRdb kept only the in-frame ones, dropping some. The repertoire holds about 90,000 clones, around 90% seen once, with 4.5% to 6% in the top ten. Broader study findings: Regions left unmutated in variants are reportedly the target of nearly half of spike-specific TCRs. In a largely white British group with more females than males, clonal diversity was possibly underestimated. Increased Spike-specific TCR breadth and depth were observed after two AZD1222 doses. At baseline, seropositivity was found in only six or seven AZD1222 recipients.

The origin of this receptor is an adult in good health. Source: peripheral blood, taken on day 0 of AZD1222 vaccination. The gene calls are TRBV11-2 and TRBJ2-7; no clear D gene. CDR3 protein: CASSLDIAGLGEQYF. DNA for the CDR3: TGTGCCAGCAGCTTAGATATCGCAGGTTTGGGCGAGCAGTACTTC. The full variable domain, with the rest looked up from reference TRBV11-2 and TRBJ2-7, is EAGVAQSPRYKIIEKRQSVAFWCNPISGHATLYWYQQILGQGPKLLIQFQNNGVVDDSQLPKDRFSAERLKGVDSTLKIQPAKLEDSAVYLCASSLDIAGLGEQYFGPGTRLTVT.